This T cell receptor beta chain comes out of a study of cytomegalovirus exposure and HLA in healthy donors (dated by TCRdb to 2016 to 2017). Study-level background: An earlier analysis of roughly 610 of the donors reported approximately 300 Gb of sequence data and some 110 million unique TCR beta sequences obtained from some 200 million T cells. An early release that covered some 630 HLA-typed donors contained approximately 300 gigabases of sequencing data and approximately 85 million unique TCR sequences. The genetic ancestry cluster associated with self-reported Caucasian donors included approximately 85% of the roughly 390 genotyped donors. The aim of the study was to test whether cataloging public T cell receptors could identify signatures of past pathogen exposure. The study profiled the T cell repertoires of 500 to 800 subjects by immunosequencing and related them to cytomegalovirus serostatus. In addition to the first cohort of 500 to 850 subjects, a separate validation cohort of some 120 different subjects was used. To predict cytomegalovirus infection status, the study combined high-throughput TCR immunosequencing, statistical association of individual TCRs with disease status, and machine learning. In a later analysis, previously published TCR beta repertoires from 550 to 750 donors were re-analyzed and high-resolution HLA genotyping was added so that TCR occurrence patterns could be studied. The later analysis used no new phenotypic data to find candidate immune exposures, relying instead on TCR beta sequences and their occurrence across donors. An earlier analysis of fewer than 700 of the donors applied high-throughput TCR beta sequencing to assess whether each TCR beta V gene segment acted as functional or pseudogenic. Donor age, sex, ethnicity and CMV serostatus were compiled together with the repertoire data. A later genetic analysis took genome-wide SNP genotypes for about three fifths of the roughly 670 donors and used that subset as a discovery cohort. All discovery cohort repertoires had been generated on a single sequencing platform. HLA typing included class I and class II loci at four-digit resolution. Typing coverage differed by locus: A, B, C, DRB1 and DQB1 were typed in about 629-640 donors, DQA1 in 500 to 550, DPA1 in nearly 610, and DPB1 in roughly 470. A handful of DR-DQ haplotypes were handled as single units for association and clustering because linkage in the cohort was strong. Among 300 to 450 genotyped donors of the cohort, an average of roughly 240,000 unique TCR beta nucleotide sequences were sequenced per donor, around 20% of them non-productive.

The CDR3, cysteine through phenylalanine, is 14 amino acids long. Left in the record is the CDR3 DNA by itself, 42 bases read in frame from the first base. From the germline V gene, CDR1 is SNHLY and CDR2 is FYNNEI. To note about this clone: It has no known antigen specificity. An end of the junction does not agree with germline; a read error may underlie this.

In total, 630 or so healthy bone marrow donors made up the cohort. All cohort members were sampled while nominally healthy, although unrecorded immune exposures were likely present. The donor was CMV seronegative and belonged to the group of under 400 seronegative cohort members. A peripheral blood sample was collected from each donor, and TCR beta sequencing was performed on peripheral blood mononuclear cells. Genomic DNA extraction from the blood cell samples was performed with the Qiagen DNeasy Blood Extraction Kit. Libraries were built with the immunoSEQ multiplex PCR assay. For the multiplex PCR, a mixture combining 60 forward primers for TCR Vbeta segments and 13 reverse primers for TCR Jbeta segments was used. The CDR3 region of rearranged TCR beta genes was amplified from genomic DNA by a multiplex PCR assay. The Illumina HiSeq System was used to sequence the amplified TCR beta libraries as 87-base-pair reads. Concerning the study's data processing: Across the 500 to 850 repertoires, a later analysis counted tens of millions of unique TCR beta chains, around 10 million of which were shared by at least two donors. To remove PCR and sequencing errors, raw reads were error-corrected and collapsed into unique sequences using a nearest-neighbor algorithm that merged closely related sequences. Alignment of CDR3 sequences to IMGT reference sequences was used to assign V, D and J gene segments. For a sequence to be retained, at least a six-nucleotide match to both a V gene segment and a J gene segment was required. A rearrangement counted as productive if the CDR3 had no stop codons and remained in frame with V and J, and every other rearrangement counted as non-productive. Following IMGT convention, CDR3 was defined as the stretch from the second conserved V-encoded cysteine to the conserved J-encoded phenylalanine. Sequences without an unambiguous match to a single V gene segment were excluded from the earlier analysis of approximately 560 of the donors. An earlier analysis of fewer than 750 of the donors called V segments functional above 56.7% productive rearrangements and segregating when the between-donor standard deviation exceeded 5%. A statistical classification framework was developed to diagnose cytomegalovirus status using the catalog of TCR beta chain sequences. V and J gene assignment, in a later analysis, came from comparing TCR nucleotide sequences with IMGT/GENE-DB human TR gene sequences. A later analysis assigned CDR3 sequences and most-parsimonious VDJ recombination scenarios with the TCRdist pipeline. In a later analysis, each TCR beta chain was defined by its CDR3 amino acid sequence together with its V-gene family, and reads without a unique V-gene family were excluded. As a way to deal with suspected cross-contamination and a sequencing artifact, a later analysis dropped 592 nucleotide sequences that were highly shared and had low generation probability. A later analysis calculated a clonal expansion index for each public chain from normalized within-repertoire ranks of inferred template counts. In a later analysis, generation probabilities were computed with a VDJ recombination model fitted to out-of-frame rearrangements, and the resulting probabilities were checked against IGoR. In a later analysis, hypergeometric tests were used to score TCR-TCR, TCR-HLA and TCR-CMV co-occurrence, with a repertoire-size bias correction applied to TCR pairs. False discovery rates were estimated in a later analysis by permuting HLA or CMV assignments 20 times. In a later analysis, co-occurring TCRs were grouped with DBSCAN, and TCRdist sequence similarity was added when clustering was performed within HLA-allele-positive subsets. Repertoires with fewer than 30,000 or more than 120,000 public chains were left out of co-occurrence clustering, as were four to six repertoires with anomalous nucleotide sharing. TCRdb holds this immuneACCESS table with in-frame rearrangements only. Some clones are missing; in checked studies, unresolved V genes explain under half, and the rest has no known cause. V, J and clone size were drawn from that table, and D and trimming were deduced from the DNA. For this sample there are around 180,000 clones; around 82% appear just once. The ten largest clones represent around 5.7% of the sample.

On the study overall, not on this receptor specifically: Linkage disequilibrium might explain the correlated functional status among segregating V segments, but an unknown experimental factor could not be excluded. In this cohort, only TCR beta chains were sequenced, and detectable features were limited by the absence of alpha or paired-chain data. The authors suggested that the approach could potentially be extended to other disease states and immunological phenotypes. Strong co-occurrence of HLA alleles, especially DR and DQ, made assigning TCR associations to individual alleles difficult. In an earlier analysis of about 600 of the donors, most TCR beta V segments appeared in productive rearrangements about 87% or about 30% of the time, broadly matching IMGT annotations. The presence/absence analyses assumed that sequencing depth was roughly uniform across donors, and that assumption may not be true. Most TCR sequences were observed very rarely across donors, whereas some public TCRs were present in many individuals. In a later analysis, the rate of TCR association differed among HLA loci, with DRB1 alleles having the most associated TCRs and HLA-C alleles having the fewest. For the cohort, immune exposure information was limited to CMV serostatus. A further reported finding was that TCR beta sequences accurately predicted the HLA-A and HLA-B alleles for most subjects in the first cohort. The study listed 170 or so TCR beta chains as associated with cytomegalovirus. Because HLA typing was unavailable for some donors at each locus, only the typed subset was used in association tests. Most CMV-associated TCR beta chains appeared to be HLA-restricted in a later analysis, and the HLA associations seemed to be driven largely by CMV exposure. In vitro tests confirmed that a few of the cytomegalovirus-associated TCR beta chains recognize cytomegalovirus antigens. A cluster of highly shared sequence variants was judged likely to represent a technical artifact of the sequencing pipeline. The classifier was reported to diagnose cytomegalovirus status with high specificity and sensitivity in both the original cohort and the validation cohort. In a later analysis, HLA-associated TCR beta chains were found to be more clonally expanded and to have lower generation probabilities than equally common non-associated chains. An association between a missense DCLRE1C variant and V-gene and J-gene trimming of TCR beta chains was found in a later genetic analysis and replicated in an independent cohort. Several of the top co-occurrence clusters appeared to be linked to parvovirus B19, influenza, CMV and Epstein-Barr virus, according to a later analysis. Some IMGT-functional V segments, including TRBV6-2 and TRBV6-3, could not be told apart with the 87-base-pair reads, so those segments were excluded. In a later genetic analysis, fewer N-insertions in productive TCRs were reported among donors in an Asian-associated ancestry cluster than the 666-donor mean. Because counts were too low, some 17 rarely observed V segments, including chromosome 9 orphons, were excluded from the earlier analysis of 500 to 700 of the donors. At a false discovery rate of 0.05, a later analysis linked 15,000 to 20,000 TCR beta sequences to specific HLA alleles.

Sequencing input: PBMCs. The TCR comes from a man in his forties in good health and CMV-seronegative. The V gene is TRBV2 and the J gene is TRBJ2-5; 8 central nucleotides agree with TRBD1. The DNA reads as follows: TGTGCCACCAGTGGACAGGGTATGACGGAGACCCAGTACTTC. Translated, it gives CATSGQGMTETQYF.